These T cell receptor beta chains were read from a single sample in a study of shared clonotypes between healthy human individuals. Repertoires were generated with immunoSEQ multiplex PCR, while TCRdb's copy carries only in-frame clones and drops some. The sample consists of about 2.4 million clones, more than 85% of them appearing once. The sample was naive CD4+ T cells from PBMCs. The receptors come from a man aged 18 to 35 in good health. Some clones in this sample may be carry-over from other donors' samples. The CDR3 runs from the conserved cysteine through the conserved F or W.

cdr3_length v_call cdr3_aa
15 TRBV19 CASSIGPLRNQPQHF
12 TRBV28 CASTRTTGELFF
13 TRBV5-6 CASSLTGFYEQYF
13 TRBV7-3 CASSFTADTEAFF
16 TRBV10-2 CASRGTDRESGNTIYF
14 TRBV5-1 CASSPSGAGEKLFF
15 TRBV30 CAWYPRAPSNYGYTF
13 TRBV18 CATSPGMNTEAFF
14 TRBV5-1 CASRSTANTGELFF
15 TRBV28 CASSFGTGVNQPQHF
12 TRBV4-2 CASSQGARPQHF
15 TRBV5-6 CASSPETGENTEAFF
15 TRBV4-2 CASTVGDPRDTEAFF
14 TRBV2 CASSSLTVPGELFF
15 TRBV5-1 CASSLEGYQSYEQYF
13 TRBV9 CASSVVGTDTQYF
16 TRBV5-1 CASSLQSGLGKNIQYF
14 TRBV6-6 CASSYDSGNQPQHF
17 TRBV29-1 CSVERSGQGGATGELFF
16 TRBV5-8 CAGSEGAETTNEKLFF
12 TRBV4-1 CASSQVRDEQFF
15 TRBV15 CATSRGGGRASEQFF
12 TRBV16 CASSHPSVEQYF
14 TRBV10-3 CAISEWGAGNEQFF
15 TRBV25-1 CASSASDRATGELFF
17 TRBV5-1 CASSLEGLAGGTDTQYF
13 TRBV5-1 CASSRTSDSEQYF
15 TRBV11-2 CASSLPGRESYGYTF
14 TRBV18 CASSPLRENTEAFF
14 TRBV18 CASSPTGVNTEAFF
14 TRBV5-1 CASSLGQQTETQYF
15 TRBV29-1 CSVVGLAGATDTQYF
16 TRBV5-1 CASSDRDRGQTGELFF
13 TRBV4-1 CASSQTGVNEQFF
15 TRBV5-4 CASSFRQGLTGELFF
16 TRBV5-4 CASSLGRSGRPYEQYF
15 TRBV5-1 CASSRNRDQGGEQYF
11 TRBV4-2 CASSQEDEQFF
17 TRBV6-1 CASSETRDYYQQETQYF
14 TRBV28 CASRPRDRGNEQYF
14 TRBV4-1 CASSQPGAKNIQYF
16 TRBV5-5 CASSLDLPGGNTEAFF
15 TRBV6-5 CAIKGTGGAENGYTF
14 TRBV5-1 CASSLADSQETQYF
12 TRBV7-2 CASSLLRDEQYF
14 TRBV7-9 CASSLGGRSYEQYF
15 TRBV4-1 CASSRVAGSTDTQYF
11 TRBV30 CAWNGAGAVYF
13 TRBV4-1 CASSQILGNEQFF
13 TRBV9 CASRDLNTGELFF
16 TRBV7-2 CASSLGLAQPTGELFF
15 TRBV27 CASSFYRTSSYEQYF
17 TRBV27 CASSLSFRRNPNTEAFF
15 TRBV7-2 CASSLVGQISYEQYF
15 TRBV12-5 CASGPGGRGTDTQYF
17 TRBV7-6 CASSLGASGRGAYEQYF
15 TRBV25-1 CASSPDLGNTGELFF
16 TRBV5-1 CASSSGQGANTGELFF
14 TRBV25-1 CASSEFLGWHEQYF